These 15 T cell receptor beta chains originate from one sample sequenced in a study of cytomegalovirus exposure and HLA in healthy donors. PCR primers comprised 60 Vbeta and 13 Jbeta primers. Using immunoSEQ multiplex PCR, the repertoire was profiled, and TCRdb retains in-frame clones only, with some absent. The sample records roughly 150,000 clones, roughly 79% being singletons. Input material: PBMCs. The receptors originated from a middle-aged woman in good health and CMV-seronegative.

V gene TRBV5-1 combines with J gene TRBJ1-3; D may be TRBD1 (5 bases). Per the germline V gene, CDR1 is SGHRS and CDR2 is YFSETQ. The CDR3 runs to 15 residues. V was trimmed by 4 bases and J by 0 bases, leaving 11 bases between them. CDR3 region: CASSPGQASGNTIYF. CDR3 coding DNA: TGCGCCAGCAGCCCCGGACAAGCCTCTGGAAACACCATATATTTT.

Here the CDR3 DNA reads TGTGCCAGCAACCTTGACAGGGTGTATGGCTACACCTTC. This gives the protein CASNLDRVYGYTF. V gene TRBV5-4 combines with J gene TRBJ1-2; TRBD1 agrees at 7 bases. The CDR3 has 13 residues. Germline CDR1 reads SGHNT; CDR2 reads YYREEE (reference sequence). V dropped 6 bases and J dropped 5; count of bases not matched to a gene: 7.

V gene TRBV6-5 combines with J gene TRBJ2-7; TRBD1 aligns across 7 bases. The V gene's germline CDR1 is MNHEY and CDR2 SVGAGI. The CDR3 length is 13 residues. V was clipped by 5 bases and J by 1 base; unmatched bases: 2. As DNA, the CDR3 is TGTGCCAGCAGTCGACAGGGTTCCTACGAGCAGTACTTC. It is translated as CASSRQGSYEQYF.

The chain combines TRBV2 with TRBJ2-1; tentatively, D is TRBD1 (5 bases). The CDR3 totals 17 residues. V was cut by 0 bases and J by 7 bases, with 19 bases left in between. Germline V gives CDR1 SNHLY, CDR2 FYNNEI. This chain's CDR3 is CASSEALQDPRTNEQFF. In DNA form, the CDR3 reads TGTGCCAGCAGTGAAGCGCTTCAGGACCCCCGGACAAATGAGCAGTTCTTC.

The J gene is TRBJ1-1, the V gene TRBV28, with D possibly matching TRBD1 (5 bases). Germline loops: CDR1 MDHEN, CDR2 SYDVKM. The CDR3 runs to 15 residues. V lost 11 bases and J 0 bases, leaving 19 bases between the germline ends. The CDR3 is CAHRRGPPMNTEAFF. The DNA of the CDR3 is TGTGCCCACCGAAGGGGCCCTCCCATGAACACTGAAGCTTTCTTT.

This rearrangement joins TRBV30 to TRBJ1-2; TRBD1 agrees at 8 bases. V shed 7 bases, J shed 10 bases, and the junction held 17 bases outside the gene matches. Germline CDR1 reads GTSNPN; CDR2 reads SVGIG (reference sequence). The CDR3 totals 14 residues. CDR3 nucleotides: TGTGCCTTTTTCTCATACAGGGGGACAACTCTCTACACCTTC. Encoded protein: CAFFSYRGTTLYTF.

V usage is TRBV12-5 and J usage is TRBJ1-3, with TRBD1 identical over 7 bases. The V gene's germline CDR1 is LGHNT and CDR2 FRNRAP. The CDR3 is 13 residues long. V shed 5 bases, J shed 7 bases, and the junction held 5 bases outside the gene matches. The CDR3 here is CASGETGRNTIYF. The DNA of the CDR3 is TGTGCTAGTGGTGAGACAGGGAGGAACACCATATATTTT.

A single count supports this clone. CDR3 residues: CASSRSPWFSLGANVLTF. The DNA of the CDR3 is TGTGCCAGCAGTCGGAGTCCGTGGTTTAGTCTAGGGGCCAACGTCCTGACTTTC. The V gene is TRBV27, the J gene TRBJ2-6; no definite D call. The CDR3 is 18 amino acids. V shed 5 bases and J shed 4 bases, with 21 bases lying between them. Germline V gives CDR1 MNHEY, CDR2 SMNVEV (reference sequence).

The CDR3 protein is CASSPYSGSSYEQYF. CDR3 in DNA: TGTGCCAGCAGCCCCTATAGCGGAAGCTCCTACGAGCAGTACTTC. The J gene is TRBJ2-7, the V gene TRBV7-8, with D perhaps TRBD2 (6 bases). The CDR3 totals 15 residues. Trimming shortened V by 5 bases and J by 0 bases, and 14 bases separated the two germline ends. Germline CDR1 reads SGHVS; CDR2 reads FQNEAQ.

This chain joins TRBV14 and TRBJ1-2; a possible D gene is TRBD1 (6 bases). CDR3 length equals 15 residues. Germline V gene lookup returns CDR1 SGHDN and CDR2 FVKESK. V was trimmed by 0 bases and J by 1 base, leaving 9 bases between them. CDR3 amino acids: CASSQDQGYNYGYTF. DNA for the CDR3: TGTGCCAGCAGCCAAGATCAGGGGTATAACTATGGCTACACCTTC.

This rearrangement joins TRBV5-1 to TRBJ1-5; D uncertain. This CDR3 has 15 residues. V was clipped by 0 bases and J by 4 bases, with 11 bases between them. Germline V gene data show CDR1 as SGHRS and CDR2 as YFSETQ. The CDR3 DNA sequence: TGCGCCAGCAGCTTGGGATTACCAGGAAATCAGCCCCAGCATTTT. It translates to CASSLGLPGNQPQHF.

CDR3: CASSEGHRGPESNQPQHF. Written as DNA, the CDR3 is TGTGCCAGCAGTGAAGGACACAGGGGGCCAGAAAGCAATCAGCCCCAGCATTTT. The chain recombines TRBV6-1 with TRBJ1-5; 9 bases are shared with TRBD1. The CDR3 loop spans 18 amino acids. The germline CDR1 and CDR2 sequences are MNHNS and SASEGT. The V gene end was trimmed by 1 base and the J gene end by 1 base; junction bases not matched to a gene: 8.

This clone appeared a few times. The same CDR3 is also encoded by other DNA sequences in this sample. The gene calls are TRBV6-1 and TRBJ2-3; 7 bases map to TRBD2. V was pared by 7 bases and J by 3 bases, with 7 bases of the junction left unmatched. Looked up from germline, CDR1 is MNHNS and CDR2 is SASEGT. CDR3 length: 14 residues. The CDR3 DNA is TGTGCCAGCACTGGGGGAGGGCCGACAGATACGCAGTATTTT. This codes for CASTGGGPTDTQYF.

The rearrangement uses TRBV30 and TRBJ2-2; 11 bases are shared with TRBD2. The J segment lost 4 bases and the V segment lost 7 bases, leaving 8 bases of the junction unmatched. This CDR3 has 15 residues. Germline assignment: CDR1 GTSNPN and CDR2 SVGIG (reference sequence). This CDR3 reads CASTSLAGGTGELFF. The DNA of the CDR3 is TGTGCCTCCACGAGCCTAGCGGGGGGCACCGGGGAGCTGTTTTTT. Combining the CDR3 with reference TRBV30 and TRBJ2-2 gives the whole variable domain SQTIHQWPATLVQPVGSPLSLECTVEGTSNPNLYWYRQAAGRGLQLLFYSVGIGQISSEVPQNLSASRPQDRQFILSSKKLLLSDSGFYLCASTSLAGGTGELFFGEGSRLTVL.

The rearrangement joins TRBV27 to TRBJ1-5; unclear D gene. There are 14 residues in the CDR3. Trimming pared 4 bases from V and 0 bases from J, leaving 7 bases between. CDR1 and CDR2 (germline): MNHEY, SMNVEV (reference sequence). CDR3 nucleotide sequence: TGTGCCAGCAGTTCGCGGCGTAGCAATCAGCCCCAGCATTTT. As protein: CASSSRRSNQPQHF.